This TCR beta chain appears in the sequencing data of a study of regulatory T cells in long-lasting Graves disease. Study results and caveats: Patients whose Graves' disease persisted exhibited lower TCR diversity than those newly diagnosed. Persistent patients shared more public clonotypes (2,741) than newly diagnosed patients (approximately 1,000).

As to time point: newly diagnosed GD, antithyroid drugs for less than 3 months. RNA isolated from PBMCs was used to make the TCR library. From each patient, around 8.7 milliliters of peripheral blood was drawn and collected into an EDTA anticoagulant tube. This CDR3 is 15 amino acids long. Trimming took off 0 bases at V and 3 bases at J, with 12 bases between the two ends. Germline V gene lookup returns CDR1 MNHEY and CDR2 SMNVEV (reference sequence). This clonotype was observed at least ten times. Its specificity is not known. CDR3 regions were amplified by Arm-PCR using iRepertoire HTBI primers to build TCR beta libraries. TCRdb recomputed calls from the multiplex PCR reads with MiXCR, one row per CDR3 protein. The data hold roughly 520,000 distinct CDR3 sequences, with around 11% observed a single time. These data were likewise used in another study, on T cells in Graves' hyperthyroidism and ophthalmopathy. That work states: Diagnoses rested on clinical symptoms, serum thyroxine and TRAb, thyroid ultrasound and orbital computed tomography.

This chain joins TRBV27 and TRBJ2-7; D remains unclear. The source was peripheral blood mononuclear cells (PBMCs), collected at new diagnosis, from a patient treated with antithyroid drugs. The origin of this receptor is a woman aged 25 to 39 with Graves disease. The CDR3 DNA is TGTGCCAGCAGTTTATCGGTAGGGATGTACTACGAGCAGTACTTC. Protein: CASSLSVGMYYEQYF.